This T cell receptor (beta chain) was found in a study of blood T cell repertoires in COVID-19. V lost 0 bases to trimming and J lost 9 bases; unmatched junction nucleotides: 2. The CDR3 is 14 residues long. CDR1 is SGDLS, CDR2 YYNGEE, per germline. Libraries were prepared by immunoSEQ multiplex PCR; TCRdb keeps only in-frame clonotypes and omits some of them. The sample lists approximately 110,000 clones; roughly 85% were seen once. The TCR comes from a human donor in a cohort sampled during active COVID-19. The sample comprised peripheral blood. J is TRBJ2-4 and V is TRBV9; 11 bases agree with TRBD2. The CDR3, as DNA: TGTGCCAGCAGCGTAGGTCTAGCGGGAGGCATTCAGTACTTC. Translating gives CASSVGLAGGIQYF.